A single sample gave rise to the 20 T cell receptor beta chains below, sequenced in a study of radiation and T cells in renal cell carcinoma. TCRdb keeps only in-frame clones here, not all; method: immunoSEQ multiplex PCR. Altogether about 120,000 clones are present, 81% being singletons, with the ten largest covering roughly 5%. As to time point: blood 2 weeks post-SBRT. Treatment reported: 15 Gy SBRT to primary tumor, nephrectomy 4 weeks later. The starting material was blood, obtained from a patient whose treatment included radiotherapy and nephrectomy. The origin of the receptors is a man between 45 and 60 years old with renal cell carcinoma.

The genes are TRBV4-3 and TRBJ2-1; 7 bases match TRBD2. The CDR3 contains 19 residues. CDR1 and CDR2 (germline): LGHNA, YSLEER. V shed 0 bases, J shed 0 bases, and the junction held 11 bases outside the gene matches. In DNA, the CDR3 is TGCGCCAGCAGCCAAGATCGGACTAGTAGACAAGGCTCCTACAATGAGCAGTTCTTC. Protein: CASSQDRTSRQGSYNEQFF.

This clone was recorded many times. In DNA, the CDR3 is TGTGCCAGCTCAAAGGCGGTCCAGACCTACGAGCAGTACTTC. This gives the protein CASSKAVQTYEQYF. This chain connects TRBV18 to TRBJ2-7; D uncertain. The length of the CDR3 is 14 residues. The V end was cut by 5 bases, the J end by 2 bases, with 13 bases between. Germline CDR1 KGHSH, CDR2 LQKENI.

This chain links TRBV28 with TRBJ1-1; D is possibly TRBD1 (5 bases). Germline V gene data show CDR1 as MDHEN and CDR2 as SYDVKM. The CDR3 is 14 amino acids. Between the trimmed V and J ends, which lost 3 bases and 2 bases, there was a span of 10 bases. The CDR3 DNA sequence: TGTGCCAGCAGTTTTCGGGACGCCAACACTGAAGCTTTCTTT. Residues: CASSFRDANTEAFF.

The genes are TRBV28 and TRBJ2-3; D call uncertain. The CDR3 covers 11 residues. CDR1 is MDHEN, CDR2 SYDVKM, per germline. The V gene lost 2 bases and the J gene lost 8 bases, with 5 bases spanning the gap. The CDR3 region has the DNA TGTGCCAGCAGTTTACTGTTTACGCAGTATTTT. Protein: CASSLLFTQYF.

The gene calls are TRBV5-1 and TRBJ2-5; D is undetermined. The V gene's germline CDR1 is SGHRS and CDR2 YFSETQ. The CDR3 is made up of 13 amino acids. Deletions cut 5 bases from V and 0 bases from J, with 8 bases between. The CDR3 region has the DNA TGCGCCAGCAGATCGGATTACCAAGAGACCCAGTACTTC. This sequence encodes CASRSDYQETQYF.

The chain combines TRBV5-1 with TRBJ2-7, with 8 bases identical to TRBD2. V shed 4 bases, J shed 1 base, and the junction held 10 bases outside the gene matches. Looked up from germline, CDR1 is SGHRS and CDR2 is YFSETQ. The CDR3 loop spans 16 amino acids. CDR3 protein: CASSTGGAGPSYEQYF. Here the CDR3 DNA reads TGCGCCAGCAGCACGGGAGGGGCAGGGCCGTCCTACGAGCAGTACTTC.

This rearrangement joins TRBV28 to TRBJ1-3, with D uncertain. The CDR3 totals 15 residues. Per germline, CDR1 MDHEN and CDR2 SYDVKM. Trimming cost V 2 bases and J 2 bases, with 10 bases left between them. The CDR3 protein is CASSLPGGTGNTIYF. CDR3 DNA sequence: TGTGCCAGCAGTTTACCCGGAGGTACTGGAAACACCATATATTTT.

This sequence joins TRBV7-9 and TRBJ1-1, with 10 nucleotides matching TRBD1. After removal of 7 bases from V and 5 bases from J, the junction contained 7 bases not matched to a gene. The germline gives CDR1 SEHNR, CDR2 FQNEAQ (reference sequence). The CDR3 extends over 14 amino acids. In nucleotides, the CDR3 is TGTGCCAGCATCATTAGACAGGGGGCAACTGAAGCTTTCTTT. This codes for CASIIRQGATEAFF.

V and J are TRBV29-1 and TRBJ1-1; D is perhaps TRBD1 (6 bases). CDR1 and CDR2 (germline): SQVTM, ANQGSEA. The CDR3 loop spans 14 amino acids. The ends were cut back, 5 bases at V and 2 bases at J, with 15 bases in the middle. This CDR3 reads CSVSETGANTEAFF. The CDR3 DNA is TGCAGCGTTTCCGAGACAGGAGCTAACACTGAAGCTTTCTTT.

As to this clone: Other DNA sequences in this specimen translate into the identical CDR3. The chain combines TRBV6-5 with TRBJ1-2, with TRBD1 identical over 11 bases. CDR3 length: 16 residues. With 1 base clipped from V and 4 bases from J, the junction kept 5 bases outside the gene matches. Germline loops: CDR1 MNHEY, CDR2 SVGAGI. CDR3 amino acids: CASSYLRTGGGYGYTF. CDR3 nucleotide sequence: TGTGCCAGCAGTTACTTAAGGACAGGGGGCGGCTATGGCTACACCTTC.

The V and J genes are TRBV4-3 and TRBJ2-1, with D uncertain. Germline lookup yields CDR1 LGHNA and CDR2 YSLEER. This CDR3 comprises 12 residues. V gave up 0 bases and J gave up 10 bases, with 7 bases separating them. The CDR3 protein is CASSQDAGEQFF. In DNA form, the CDR3 reads TGCGCCAGCAGCCAAGATGCCGGAGAGCAGTTCTTC.

The rearrangement uses TRBV7-8 and TRBJ2-6; 7 nucleotides match TRBD1. The CDR3 runs to 18 residues. V lost 4 bases to trimming and J lost 0 bases; unmatched junction nucleotides: 9. Germline CDR1 and CDR2: SGHVS and FQNEAQ. CDR3 in amino acids: CASSSGTASISGANVLTF. CDR3 nucleotide sequence: TGTGCCAGCAGCTCCGGGACAGCGTCTATCTCTGGGGCCAACGTCCTGACTTTC. The whole variable domain, filled in from reference TRBV7-8 and TRBJ2-6, reads GAGVSQSPRYKVAKRGQDVALRCDPISGHVSLFWYQQALGQGPEFLTYFQNEAQLDKSGLPSDRFFAERPEGSVSTLKIQRTQQEDSAVYLCASSSGTASISGANVLTFGAGSRLTVL.

This chain links TRBV9 with TRBJ2-2; the D gene is possibly TRBD2 (5 bases). This CDR3 region has 17 residues. V was shortened by 3 bases and J by 0 bases, with 15 bases between the two germline ends. Germline-derived CDR1 and CDR2 are SGDLS and YYNGEE. CDR3: CASSDGVAGANTGELFF. The DNA of the CDR3 is TGTGCCAGCAGCGACGGCGTCGCGGGCGCGAACACCGGGGAGCTGTTTTTT.

The CDR3 here is CASSLGDDSDYGYTF. The CDR3 DNA follows: TGTGCCAGCAGCTTAGGGGATGACAGCGATTATGGCTACACCTTC. The chain carries TRBV9 and TRBJ1-2, with a possible D match to TRBD1 (5 bases). Trimming took off 4 bases at V and 5 bases at J, with 18 bases between the two ends. Germline-derived CDR1 and CDR2 are SGDLS and YYNGEE. The CDR3 spans 15 residues.

The chain has TRBV4-2 and TRBJ2-1, with TRBD2 identical over 7 bases. V was clipped by 4 bases and J by 0 bases; unmatched bases: 6. From germline, CDR1 is LGHNA and CDR2 YNFKEQ. The CDR3 runs 16 residues. CDR3 amino acids: CASSLGGISSYNEQFF. The CDR3 bases are TGTGCCAGCAGCCTGGGAGGGATCAGCTCCTACAATGAGCAGTTCTTC.

This chain joins TRBV6-1 and TRBJ1-3; D is perhaps TRBD1 (6 bases). Germline lookup yields CDR1 MNHNS and CDR2 SASEGT. The V and J ends lost 4 bases and 0 bases respectively, with 10 bases between them. The CDR3 spans 15 residues. CDR3 residues: CASSASGVSGNTIYF. In DNA, the CDR3 is TGTGCCAGCAGTGCCTCAGGGGTCTCTGGAAACACCATATATTTT.

The chain couples TRBV19 to TRBJ1-2; D perhaps matches TRBD1 (5 bases). The CDR3 runs 14 residues. The germline gives CDR1 LNHDA, CDR2 SQIVND (reference sequence). V was pared by 6 bases and J by 2 bases, with 13 bases between. CDR3 protein: CASRPRDPNYGYTF. DNA of the CDR3: TGTGCCAGTAGACCCAGGGACCCAAACTATGGCTACACCTTC.

The CDR3: CSVVTSGAYEQYF. CDR3 in DNA: TGCAGCGTTGTAACTAGCGGGGCCTACGAGCAGTACTTC. The chain joins TRBV29-1 to TRBJ2-7; 10 nucleotides line up with TRBD2. V shed 4 bases and J 2 bases; nucleotides not matched to a gene: 2. Germline V gene data show CDR1 as SQVTM and CDR2 as ANQGSEA. This CDR3 has 13 amino acids.

The chain carries TRBV28 and TRBJ2-7; 9 bases map to TRBD1. V lost 3 bases, J lost 4 bases, and 19 bases stayed unmatched. The CDR3 is made up of 19 amino acids. In germline, CDR1 is MDHEN, CDR2 SYDVKM. This CDR3 is CASSFFLGGVTGGTYEQYF. In DNA, the CDR3 is TGTGCCAGCAGTTTTTTCCTGGGGGGCGTGACAGGGGGTACATACGAGCAGTACTTC.

The chain uses TRBV19 and TRBJ1-2; 7 nucleotides match TRBD1. The V segment lost 4 bases and the J segment 3 bases; nucleotides outside the gene matches: 14. In germline, CDR1 is LNHDA, CDR2 SQIVND (reference sequence). The CDR3 is 17 residues long. The CDR3 sequence: CASSTDLRTGSYYGYTF. CDR3 in DNA: TGTGCCAGTAGTACCGACCTGAGGACAGGTTCGTACTATGGCTACACCTTC.